A single sample is the source of the 32 T cell receptor beta chains below, sequenced in a study of T cells in Graves' hyperthyroidism and ophthalmopathy. Researchers amplified the TCR beta CDR3 regions from RNA transcripts. The TCR CDR3 first-round RT-PCR relied on the HTBI primer set. One entry per CDR3 protein, called by TCRdb with MiXCR from the multiplex PCR reads. Of hundreds of thousands of distinct CDR3 sequences listed, approximately 16% were seen once; the top ten hold 28%. Sequenced: blood. Source of these receptors: a woman under 30 with Graves' ophthalmopathy.

In its sample, this clonotype was seen many times. The chain has TRBV20-1 and TRBJ2-1; TRBD2 matches 9 bases. The CDR3 runs 14 residues. V shed 5 bases and J 4 bases; nucleotides not matched to a gene: 6. The germline V gene encodes CDR1 DFQATT and CDR2 SNEGSKA (reference sequence). The CDR3 spells CSADWRGGYNEQFF. The CDR3 DNA follows: TGCAGTGCTGACTGGCGGGGGGGATACAATGAGCAGTTCTTC.

The sample holds many counts of this clonotype. The genes are TRBV11-1 and TRBJ2-7; 9 nucleotides agree with TRBD1. The CDR3 is 14 amino acids. V shed 2 bases and J 3 bases; nucleotides not matched to a gene: 2. CDR1 is SGHAT and CDR2 is FQDESV in the germline V gene (reference sequence). The CDR3 DNA reads TGTGCCAGCAGCTTAACGGGACAGGGCTACGAGCAGTACTTC. Translation: CASSLTGQGYEQYF.

The chain couples TRBV19 to TRBJ1-6; possibly TRBD1 for D (5 bases). The CDR3 contains 16 residues. The germline V gene encodes CDR1 LNHDA and CDR2 SQIVND (reference sequence). V lost 4 bases and J lost 8, with 18 bases in between. The CDR3 reads CASSTWDVTRDSPLHF. In DNA form, the CDR3 reads TGTGCCAGTAGTACCTGGGACGTGACACGGGATTCACCCCTCCACTTT.

In its sample, this clonotype was seen many times. The chain couples TRBV7-9 to TRBJ2-1, with 7 nucleotides matching TRBD1. Unmatched junction bases numbered 5, after V lost 1 base and J lost 5 bases. This CDR3 contains 15 residues. The germline V gene encodes CDR1 SEHNR and CDR2 FQNEAQ (reference sequence). CDR3 region: CASSLVDRTDNEQFF. CDR3 DNA sequence: TGTGCCAGCAGCTTAGTGGACAGGACAGACAATGAGCAGTTCTTC.

This clonotype was seen at least ten times. The CDR3 coding sequence is TGTGCCAGCAGTTTAACGGACTTCCAATACGAGCAGTACTTC. Its protein is CASSLTDFQYEQYF. The chain employs TRBV28 and TRBJ2-7; D may be TRBD2 (5 bases). Looked up from germline, CDR1 is MDHEN and CDR2 is SYDVKM. The CDR3 has 14 amino acids. V shed 2 bases and J shed 4 bases, with 12 bases lying between them.

This clonotype was picked up a small number of times. V and J are TRBV6-4 and TRBJ2-2, with a tentative D call TRBD2 (5 bases). Trimming took off 0 bases at V and 4 bases at J, with 6 bases between the two ends. Germline CDR1 MRHNA, CDR2 SNTAGT. The CDR3 has 14 amino acids. CDR3 protein: CASSDSSGTGELFF. The CDR3 nucleotides are TGTGCCAGCAGTGACTCGAGCGGCACCGGGGAGCTGTTTTTT.

This clonotype occurred many times. This chain uses TRBV14 with TRBJ1-1; tentative D call: TRBD1 (5 bases). Germline loops: CDR1 SGHDN, CDR2 FVKESK. The CDR3 has 16 amino acids. V shed 7 bases and J shed 1 base, with 19 bases lying between them. This CDR3 reads CASTDPGQGPNTEAFF. The CDR3 DNA follows: TGTGCCAGCACCGACCCGGGGCAGGGCCCGAACACTGAAGCTTTCTTT.

Ten or more counts support this clonotype. The chain combines TRBV5-6 with TRBJ2-1; D assignment may be TRBD1 or TRBD2 (5 bases each). Germline V gene sequence: CDR1 SGHDT, CDR2 YYEEEE. The CDR3 is 17 residues long. V shed 4 bases and J shed 3 bases, with 20 bases lying between them. CDR3 in DNA: TGTGCCAGCAGCGCAGACTCGGTAACGGGGCGCTACAATGAGCAGTTCTTC. This encodes CASSADSVTGRYNEQFF.

This clonotype has ten or more counts. The CDR3 nucleotides read TGTGCCAGCACCTATGGGACTAGCGGGAGGGCGGGTGAGCAGTTCTTC. This codes for CASTYGTSGRAGEQFF. The chain has TRBV6-1 and TRBJ2-1; 16 bases fit TRBD2. The trim removed 7 bases at V and 9 bases at J, leaving 9 bases unmatched. Germline V gene sequence: CDR1 MNHNS, CDR2 SASEGT. There are 16 residues in the CDR3.

This clonotype was counted many times. The rearrangement joins TRBV19 to TRBJ1-4; 8 bases map to TRBD1. This CDR3 comprises 13 residues. Looked up from germline, CDR1 is LNHDA and CDR2 is SQIVND (reference sequence). Trimming took 8 bases from V and 8 from J; bases not matched to a gene: 7. The CDR3 spells CASSGTGEEKLFF. The CDR3 DNA is TGTGCCAGTTCCGGGACAGGAGAAGAAAAACTGTTTTTT.

The genes are TRBV6-4 and TRBJ2-3; D ambiguous. There are 15 residues in the CDR3. The V end lost 5 bases, the J end lost 2 bases, and 14 bases lay between the germline ends. Germline-derived CDR1 and CDR2 are MRHNA and SNTAGT. The DNA of the CDR3 is TGTGCCAGCAGTTTTACCTCGGCCACCACAGATACGCAGTATTTT. Its translation: CASSFTSATTDTQYF.

This clonotype has at least ten counts. This chain links TRBV20-1 with TRBJ1-2; TRBD1 is a possible D gene (5 bases). Trimming took off 3 bases at V and 3 bases at J, with 8 bases between the two ends. The V gene's germline CDR1 is DFQATT and CDR2 SNEGSKA (reference sequence). This CDR3 spans 12 amino acids. CDR3 amino acids: CSASGTDYGYTF. The CDR3 DNA reads TGCAGTGCTAGTGGGACGGACTATGGCTACACCTTC.

The genes are TRBV19 and TRBJ2-1; D perhaps matches TRBD2 (5 bases). Trimming left V 3 bases short and J 0 bases short, with 9 bases between. The CDR3 spans 15 residues. Per the germline V gene, CDR1 is LNHDA and CDR2 is SQIVND (reference sequence). The CDR3 loop is CASSIAGNSYNEQFF. The CDR3 bases are TGTGCCAGTAGTATCGCGGGCAACTCCTACAATGAGCAGTTCTTC.

This clonotype came up many times. The rearrangement joins TRBV4-1 to TRBJ2-5, with D possibly matching TRBD2 (5 bases). Between the trimmed V and J ends, which lost 1 base and 4 bases, there was a span of 13 bases. Germline-derived CDR1 and CDR2 are MGHRA and YSYEKL. This CDR3 spans 15 amino acids. In nucleotides, the CDR3 is TGCGCCAGCAGCCAAGGGTTCGGGATCAGAGAGACCCAGTACTTC. Its translation: CASSQGFGIRETQYF.

This clonotype was detected ten times or more. CDR3 region: CASSWVGGPNTEAFF. In nucleotides, the CDR3 is TGCGCCAGCAGCTGGGTAGGAGGTCCGAACACTGAAGCTTTCTTT. V is TRBV5-1 and J is TRBJ1-1; D remains ambiguous. The germline V gene has CDR1 SGHRS and CDR2 YFSETQ. This CDR3 has 15 residues. Trimming removed 3 bases at V and 1 base at J, with 13 bases between. The complete variable domain, with remaining parts taken from reference TRBV5-1 and TRBJ1-1, reads KAGVTQTPRYLIKTRGQQVTLSCSPISGHRSVSWYQQTPGQGLQFLFEYFSETQRNKGNFPGRFSGRQFSNSRSEMNVSTLELGDSALYLCASSWVGGPNTEAFFGQGTRLTVV.

The sample holds many counts of this clonotype. This chain joins TRBV20-1 and TRBJ2-4; 9 bases line up with TRBD1. The CDR3 consists of 15 residues. Per the germline V gene, CDR1 is DFQATT and CDR2 is SNEGSKA (reference sequence). After removal of 3 bases from V and 6 bases from J, the junction contained 9 bases not matched to a gene. CDR3 amino acids: CSASVDGQGRNIQYF. The CDR3 nucleotides are TGCAGTGCTAGCGTCGACGGACAGGGGCGAAACATTCAGTACTTC.

This clonotype was seen many times. The rearrangement uses TRBV7-6 and TRBJ1-5; TRBD1 matches at 8 bases. CDR3 length equals 13 residues. The V segment lost 5 bases and the J segment 6 bases; nucleotides outside the gene matches: 3. CDR1 is SGHVS, CDR2 FNYEAQ, per germline. The CDR3 DNA sequence: TGTGCCAGCAGCATTGACAGGGGTCAGCCCCAGCATTTT. It specifies CASSIDRGQPQHF.

This clonotype was seen at least ten times. The chain links TRBV27 to TRBJ2-1; 11 bases are shared with TRBD2. V trimming: 6 bases; J trimming: 0 bases; junction bases outside the gene matches: 4. From germline, CDR1 is MNHEY and CDR2 SMNVEV (reference sequence). The CDR3 is 16 amino acids. CDR3 loop: CASRITSGSSYNEQFF. CDR3 sequence (DNA): TGTGCCAGCAGAATTACTAGCGGGAGCTCCTACAATGAGCAGTTCTTC.

This clonotype was detected ten times or more. The V call is TRBV27, the J call TRBJ2-5, with D perhaps given as TRBD1 or TRBD2 (5 bases each). The CDR3 sequence is 11 residues long. From germline, CDR1 is MNHEY and CDR2 SMNVEV (reference sequence). Trimming left V 7 bases short and J 5 bases short, with 8 bases between. The CDR3 is CASIWGETQYF. CDR3 coding DNA: TGTGCCAGCATTTGGGGGGAGACCCAGTACTTC.

This clonotype was detected many times. As DNA, the CDR3 is TGCGCCAGCAGAGTGAGCTCTGGGGCCAACGTCCTGACTTTC. As protein: CASRVSSGANVLTF. This chain links TRBV5-1 with TRBJ2-6; the D is unclear. V lost 5 bases to trimming and J lost 0 bases, with 6 bases between them. The germline CDR1 and CDR2 sequences are SGHRS and YFSETQ. This CDR3 has 14 amino acids.

The chain carries TRBV6-5 and TRBJ1-6; D gene uncertain. Germline CDR1 MNHEY, CDR2 SVGAGI. The CDR3 loop spans 16 amino acids. V lost 0 bases and J 7 bases, leaving 13 bases between the germline ends. For the CDR3, the DNA is TGTGCCAGCAGTTACTCGTTGACGAGTGGGAATTCACCCCTCCACTTT. Its translation is CASSYSLTSGNSPLHF.

This clonotype was detected many times. The rearrangement links TRBV4-2 to TRBJ2-7, with D perhaps matching TRBD2 (6 bases). CDR3 size: 15 residues. Germline values: CDR1 LGHNA, CDR2 YNFKEQ. The ends were cut back, 2 bases at V and 8 bases at J, with 19 bases in the middle. CDR3 sequence: CASSQPEGFSDKQYF. DNA for the CDR3: TGTGCCAGCAGCCAACCGGAGGGGTTTAGTGACAAGCAGTACTTC.

This clonotype appeared many times. The chain couples TRBV20-1 to TRBJ2-4; no definite D call. The V and J ends lost 3 bases and 10 bases respectively, with 13 bases between them. Germline assignment: CDR1 DFQATT and CDR2 SNEGSKA (reference sequence). The CDR3 runs 12 residues. The CDR3 protein is CSARMLSGIQYF. The CDR3 coding sequence is TGCAGTGCTAGGATGTTATCTGGGATTCAGTACTTC.

This clonotype was counted at least ten times. The chain has TRBV20-1 and TRBJ1-5; 9 bases align to TRBD1. This CDR3 spans 13 amino acids. The J segment lost 7 bases and the V segment lost 5 bases, leaving 6 bases of the junction unmatched. CDR1 is DFQATT and CDR2 is SNEGSKA in the germline V gene (reference sequence). The CDR3 coding sequence is TGCAGTGCTCTTCTGGGGACAGGGCAGCCCCAGCATTTT. Encoded protein: CSALLGTGQPQHF.

This clonotype was picked up many times. The rearrangement uses TRBV7-9 and TRBJ2-6; D ambiguous. Trimming stripped 1 base from V and 0 bases from J, with 7 bases between. The CDR3 spans 16 residues. CDR1 is SEHNR and CDR2 is FQNEAQ in the germline V gene (reference sequence). CDR3 in amino acids: CASSLGSGSGANVLTF. CDR3 nucleotide sequence: TGTGCCAGCAGCTTAGGGTCAGGCTCTGGGGCCAACGTCCTGACTTTC.

This clonotype was seen ten or more times. The chain employs TRBV28 and TRBJ2-5; D possibly uses TRBD1 or TRBD2 (6 bases each). The germline V gene has CDR1 MDHEN and CDR2 SYDVKM. There are 16 residues in the CDR3. V was pared by 2 bases and J by 5 bases, with 18 bases between. The CDR3 loop reads CASSLDLGQGGETQYF. In DNA form, the CDR3 reads TGTGCCAGCAGTTTAGATTTGGGACAAGGGGGGGAGACCCAGTACTTC.

This clonotype was seen ten or more times. The rearrangement links TRBV11-2 to TRBJ2-1; maybe TRBD1 (7 bases). The CDR3 spans 16 residues. Germline V gene lookup returns CDR1 SGHAT and CDR2 FQNNGV. V dropped 5 bases and J dropped 7 bases, with 21 bases sitting between them. Here the CDR3 reads CASSPSGRGVGNEQFF. The CDR3 bases are TGTGCCAGCAGCCCCTCGGGCAGGGGGGTTGGAAATGAGCAGTTCTTC.

This clonotype was recorded at least ten times. V is TRBV4-3 and J is TRBJ1-2; no definite D call. Germline CDR1 LGHNA, CDR2 YSLEER. The germline V and J ends were trimmed by 0 bases and 4 bases, with 12 bases remaining between them. CDR3 size: 15 residues. The CDR3 bases are TGCGCCAGCAGCCAAGACCCCTTTGATAGCTATGGCTACACCTTC. Its translation: CASSQDPFDSYGYTF.

This clonotype was found a few times. The chain has TRBV6-4 and TRBJ2-2; a weak D match, TRBD2 (5 bases). The germline V and J ends were trimmed by 8 bases and 4 bases, with 20 bases remaining between them. The CDR3 has 16 amino acids. Germline loops: CDR1 MRHNA, CDR2 SNTAGT. The CDR3: CASSPVSGSATGELFF. CDR3 nucleotides: TGTGCCAGCTCTCCGGTGTCGGGATCCGCCACCGGGGAGCTGTTTTTT.

The rearrangement uses TRBV20-1 and TRBJ2-3; 10 nucleotides align to TRBD1. The CDR3 is 16 amino acids. Looked up from germline, CDR1 is DFQATT and CDR2 is SNEGSKA (reference sequence). V dropped 3 bases and J dropped 2; count of bases not matched to a gene: 8. The CDR3 protein is CSASPGQGRATDTQYF. The CDR3 DNA reads TGCAGTGCTAGCCCGGGACAGGGGAGGGCCACAGATACGCAGTATTTT.

This clonotype has more than one count but fewer than ten. This rearrangement joins TRBV27 to TRBJ2-3; weak D call: TRBD2 (5 bases). V lost 1 base and J 6 bases, leaving 11 bases between the germline ends. Germline CDR1 reads MNHEY; CDR2 reads SMNVEV (reference sequence). The CDR3 extends over 14 amino acids. The CDR3 DNA follows: TGTGCCAGCAGTTTATTAGACGGGGAGGATACGCAGTATTTT. This encodes CASSLLDGEDTQYF.

In its sample, this clonotype was seen many times. This chain's CDR3 is CASSLGASGNTDTQYF. DNA for the CDR3: TGTGCCAGCAGCTTAGGAGCTAGCGGGAACACAGATACGCAGTATTTT. V and J are TRBV11-2 and TRBJ2-3; TRBD2 aligns across 9 bases. The CDR3 loop spans 16 amino acids. Trimming removed 1 base from V and 2 bases from J; junction bases left unmatched: 4. Germline V gene lookup returns CDR1 SGHAT and CDR2 FQNNGV.